A selection of T cell receptor beta chains follows, all from one sample in a study of T-cell reconstitution after alpha-beta-depleted transplantation in children. One entry per CDR3 protein results from TCRdb running MiXCR on the PCR reads. The top ten hold approximately 28% of the sample, which has about 420,000 distinct CDR3 sequences, 15% to 20% seen once. Sequencing was performed on PBMCs, mostly from graft donor cells, taken 360 days after TCRalphabeta/CD19-depleted stem cell transplant. The receptor set was obtained from a boy under two years old who had a stem cell transplant for Wiskott-Aldrich syndrome, so the T cells may come from the graft donor. The CDR3 runs from the conserved cysteine through the conserved F or W. The D gene is left open where the match is weak.

TRBV19	TRBD1	TRBJ2-3	CASTDRPRASRADTQYF
TRBV2	TRBD1	TRBJ2-7	CATLGQAYEQYF
TRBV5-1	-	TRBJ2-3	CASSLDWIFTQYF
TRBV3-1	TRBD2	TRBJ2-5	CASGRRTTSGIETQYF
TRBV23-1	-	TRBJ2-7	CASSQSHEQYF
TRBV5-1	-	TRBJ1-2	CASSTVQGSYGYTF
TRBV28	-	TRBJ1-1	CASKIREFQAFF
TRBV25-1	-	TRBJ2-3	CASSELSARRTDTQYF
TRBV7-8	-	TRBJ2-3	CASSPRPPFSSTDTQYF
TRBV20-1	-	TRBJ2-3	CSALPGRGTDTQYF
TRBV12-3/TRBV12-4	TRBD1	TRBJ2-2	CASGGQNAGELFF
TRBV4-3	TRBD1	TRBJ2-7	CASSVAGTGGDEQYF
TRBV5-1	-	TRBJ2-3	CASSLSGASTDTQYF
TRBV7-2	-	TRBJ2-1	CASSLTGPYSYNEQFF
TRBV24-1	-	TRBJ2-5	CATSDRAKETQYF
TRBV12-3/TRBV12-4	TRBD2	TRBJ2-1	CASSLRMREGEQFF
TRBV28	TRBD1	TRBJ2-7	CASTRGTAVLYF
TRBV20-1	-	TRBJ2-7	CSAKHRVSKLYEQYF
TRBV5-1	TRBD1	TRBJ1-1	CASSLTTGGGNTEAFF
TRBV3-1	-	TRBJ2-1	CASSHMGDEQFF
TRBV5-1	TRBD1	TRBJ2-3	CASSAGTGTSTDTQYF
TRBV7-9	-	TRBJ1-2	CASSFSVGGYTF
TRBV29-1	-	TRBJ2-3	CSAGPGPNTDTQYF